One T cell receptor beta chain is described in this entry. Its target is not known. The data originate from a study of cytomegalovirus exposure and HLA in healthy donors. Both 60 Vbeta primers and 13 Jbeta primers went into the PCR. The protocol was immunoSEQ multiplex PCR, while the TCRdb copy is restricted to in-frame clones and leaves out a portion. This sample carries about 120,000 clones, approximately 80% of them seen once, and the ten largest clones take 5.8%. The germline CDR1 and CDR2 sequences are SGHRS and YFSETQ. With 1 base removed from V and 5 bases from J, the gap between germline ends came to 21 bases. This CDR3 spans 17 amino acids. General study points: On later analysis, the bulk of CMV-associated TCR beta chains appeared to be HLA-restricted. Reportedly, HLA-A and HLA-B alleles of most subjects were accurately predicted from TCR beta.

The material sequenced was PBMCs. The receptor comes from a man between 18 and 29 years old in good health and CMV-seropositive. The genes are TRBV5-1 and TRBJ2-5, with D uncertain. CDR3: CASSLSSGWSTWETQYF. CDR3 nucleotides: TGCGCCAGCAGCTTGAGTTCGGGTTGGTCGACCTGGGAGACCCAGTACTTC.